A selection of T cell receptor beta chains follows, all from one sample in a study of Ad26.COV2.S vaccination and SARS-CoV-2 variants. TCRdb's copy holds only in-frame clones and misses some; the assay was immunoSEQ multiplex PCR. This table has about 680,000 clones, about 89% appearing once. The sample was peripheral blood, taken in a trial of Ad26.COV2.S vaccine versus placebo. The receptors come from a person aged 18-65 years who received the Ad26.COV2.S COVID-19 vaccine or a placebo. Both conserved end residues are part of each CDR3. Fields, in order: CDR3 length, clone size, V gene, CDR3 protein. Clone size appears in some rows only: once, few, many, or a class for an expanded clone.

17,.,TRBV23-1,CASSQIRGQDSITEAFF
14,.,TRBV6-5,CASSLAGSAYEQYF
14,once,TRBV5-1,CASSLGTSGTQKYF
15,.,TRBV2,CASSPEGLTPNEQFF
17,.,TRBV25-1,CASTETLLAEGAETQYF
15,.,TRBV11-2,CASTPPSWTTGELFF
15,once,TRBV5-6,CASSSSGGSNYGYTF
12,.,TRBV5-5,CASSLLHNEQFF
13,once,TRBV30,CAWSVRGGSEQFF
14,.,TRBV5-1,CASSLDTATYEQYF
14,.,TRBV15,CATSLDRAYNEQFF
16,.,TRBV6-6,CASSYPWEAATGELFF
13,.,TRBV29-1,CSVPQANTGELFF
12,.,TRBV10-2,CASLGGGYEQYF
16,.,TRBV24-1,CATSLGGGNRNQPQHF
15,.,TRBV6-5,CASSRRGGVQETQYF
15,.,TRBV6-5,CASSPTRGVNYGYTF
15,few,TRBV19,CASKGTGTGTGELFF
21,.,TRBV4-2,CASSQDRGLAGGALAKNIQYF
14,.,TRBV7-9,CASSSPSSTDTQYF
17,.,TRBV7-2,CASSLDRGRPHYYEQYF
17,.,TRBV7-9,CASSDSGRTLNTGELFF